Below are 11 T cell receptor beta chains sequenced from a single sample in a study of OX40 agonist ivuxolimab in advanced cancers. Profiling relied on immunoSEQ multiplex PCR, and the TCRdb table lists in-frame clones only, not all of them. Of tens of thousands of clones listed, nearly 90% are singletons. Sequenced material: CD4+ or CD8+ T cells sorted from blood, taken in a trial of the OX40 agonist ivuxolimab. The source is an adult with an advanced solid tumor such as melanoma, head and neck, liver or kidney cancer.

V is TRBV4-1 and J is TRBJ1-1; 10 bases agree with TRBD1. The germline V gene has CDR1 MGHRA and CDR2 YSYEKL. The CDR3 totals 16 residues. The trim removed 0 bases at V and 1 base at J, leaving 2 bases unmatched. The CDR3: CASSQERQGANTEAFF. The CDR3 coding sequence is TGCGCCAGCAGCCAAGAACGACAGGGGGCGAACACTGAAGCTTTCTTT.

The V gene is TRBV5-6, the J gene TRBJ1-1; D remains ambiguous. Trimming left V 4 bases short and J 0 bases short, with 16 bases between. The CDR3 contains 16 residues. Germline V gene data show CDR1 as SGHDT and CDR2 as YYEEEE. CDR3 protein: CASSPGVLIMNTEAFF. The CDR3 coding sequence is TGTGCCAGCAGCCCCGGTGTGCTTATAATGAACACTGAAGCTTTCTTT.

The J gene is TRBJ2-7, the V gene TRBV27; 9 bases fit TRBD1. The CDR3 totals 15 residues. J lost 0 bases, V lost 6 bases, and 6 bases had no gene match. Germline values: CDR1 MNHEY, CDR2 SMNVEV (reference sequence). The CDR3 sequence: CASRGQGRPSYEQYF. The CDR3 DNA sequence: TGTGCCAGCAGGGGACAGGGACGCCCCTCCTACGAGCAGTACTTC.

The chain links TRBV6-6 to TRBJ1-6, with 8 bases that match TRBD1. The CDR3 length is 15 residues. Germline CDR1 MNHNY, CDR2 SVGAGI (reference sequence). The junction had 8 bases not matched to a gene; V was cut back by 4 bases and J by 9 bases. The CDR3 DNA follows: TGTGCCAGCAGTTTTAGGGCAGGGGGCGGTTCACCCCTCCACTTT. Amino acid sequence: CASSFRAGGGSPLHF.

The chain recombines TRBV19 with TRBJ2-1; D is possibly TRBD2 (6 bases). CDR1 LNHDA and CDR2 SQIVND come from the germline V gene (reference sequence). Deletions cut 7 bases from V and 4 bases from J, with 11 bases between. The CDR3 sequence is 13 residues long. The CDR3 is CASTGDGYNEQFF. Here the CDR3 DNA reads TGTGCCAGTACGGGAGATGGGTACAATGAGCAGTTCTTC.

The rearrangement uses TRBV4-2 and TRBJ1-5, with TRBD1 as a possible D gene (5 bases). The CDR3 is 15 residues long. Germline V CDR1 and CDR2: LGHNA, YNFKEQ. V was clipped by 0 bases and J by 6 bases, with 12 bases between them. The chain's CDR3 is CASSQERGRGQPQHF. DNA for the CDR3: TGTGCCAGCAGCCAAGAGCGGGGGAGGGGTCAGCCCCAGCATTTT.

CDR3: CASSPPYSNGELFF. In DNA form, the CDR3 reads TGTGCCAGCAGCCCCCCGTATAGCAACGGGGAGCTGTTTTTT. The chain recombines TRBV7-2 with TRBJ2-2, with unresolved D. Germline V gene lookup returns CDR1 SGHTA and CDR2 FQGNSA. The CDR3 length is 14 residues. Trimming cost V 5 bases and J 7 bases, with 14 bases left between them. The whole variable domain, remainder taken from reference TRBV7-2 and TRBJ2-2, is GAGVSQSPSNKVTEKGKDVELRCDPISGHTALYWYRQSLGQGLEFLIYFQGNSAPDKSGLPSDRFSAERTGGSVSTLTIQRTQQEDSAVYLCASSPPYSNGELFFGEGSRLTVL.

The CDR3 loop reads CASSQDGSLNTEAFF. CDR3 sequence (DNA): TGTGCCAGCAGCCAAGACGGCAGCTTGAACACTGAAGCTTTCTTT. The rearrangement uses TRBV14 and TRBJ1-1; D uncertain. V was cut by 0 bases and J by 0 bases, with 8 bases left in between. The CDR3 consists of 15 residues. Germline CDR1 and CDR2: SGHDN and FVKESK.

J is TRBJ2-7 and V is TRBV7-2, with D perhaps matching TRBD1 or TRBD2 (5 bases each). CDR1 and CDR2 from the germline V gene are SGHTA and FQGNSA. V lost 8 bases and J lost 2, with 16 bases in between. The CDR3 length is 14 residues. The CDR3 sequence: CASSLSRDAYEQYF. In nucleotides, the CDR3 is TGTGCCAGCTCCCTGAGTAGGGACGCCTACGAGCAGTACTTC. Full variable domain (rest looked up from reference TRBV7-2 and TRBJ2-7): GAGVSQSPSNKVTEKGKDVELRCDPISGHTALYWYRQSLGQGLEFLIYFQGNSAPDKSGLPSDRFSAERTGGSVSTLTIQRTQQEDSAVYLCASSLSRDAYEQYFGPGTRLTVT.

The chain is built from TRBV11-2 and TRBJ2-5; the match to TRBD1 covers 7 bases. This CDR3 is built from 15 residues. Unmatched junction bases numbered 11, after V lost 5 bases and J lost 5 bases. Germline CDR1 reads SGHAT; CDR2 reads FQNNGV. The CDR3 DNA follows: TGTGCCAGCAGCCCGTCCCCAGGGGGTGGGGAGACCCAGTACTTC. Protein sequence: CASSPSPGGGETQYF.

The V call is TRBV7-6, the J call TRBJ2-1; TRBD2 matches at 10 bases. CDR1 and CDR2 from the germline V gene are SGHVS and FNYEAQ. This CDR3 contains 14 residues. V lost 5 bases and J lost 6; bases outside the gene matches: 4. This chain's CDR3 is CASSESGGANEQFF. CDR3 DNA: TGTGCCAGCAGCGAGAGCGGGGGGGCCAATGAGCAGTTCTTC.